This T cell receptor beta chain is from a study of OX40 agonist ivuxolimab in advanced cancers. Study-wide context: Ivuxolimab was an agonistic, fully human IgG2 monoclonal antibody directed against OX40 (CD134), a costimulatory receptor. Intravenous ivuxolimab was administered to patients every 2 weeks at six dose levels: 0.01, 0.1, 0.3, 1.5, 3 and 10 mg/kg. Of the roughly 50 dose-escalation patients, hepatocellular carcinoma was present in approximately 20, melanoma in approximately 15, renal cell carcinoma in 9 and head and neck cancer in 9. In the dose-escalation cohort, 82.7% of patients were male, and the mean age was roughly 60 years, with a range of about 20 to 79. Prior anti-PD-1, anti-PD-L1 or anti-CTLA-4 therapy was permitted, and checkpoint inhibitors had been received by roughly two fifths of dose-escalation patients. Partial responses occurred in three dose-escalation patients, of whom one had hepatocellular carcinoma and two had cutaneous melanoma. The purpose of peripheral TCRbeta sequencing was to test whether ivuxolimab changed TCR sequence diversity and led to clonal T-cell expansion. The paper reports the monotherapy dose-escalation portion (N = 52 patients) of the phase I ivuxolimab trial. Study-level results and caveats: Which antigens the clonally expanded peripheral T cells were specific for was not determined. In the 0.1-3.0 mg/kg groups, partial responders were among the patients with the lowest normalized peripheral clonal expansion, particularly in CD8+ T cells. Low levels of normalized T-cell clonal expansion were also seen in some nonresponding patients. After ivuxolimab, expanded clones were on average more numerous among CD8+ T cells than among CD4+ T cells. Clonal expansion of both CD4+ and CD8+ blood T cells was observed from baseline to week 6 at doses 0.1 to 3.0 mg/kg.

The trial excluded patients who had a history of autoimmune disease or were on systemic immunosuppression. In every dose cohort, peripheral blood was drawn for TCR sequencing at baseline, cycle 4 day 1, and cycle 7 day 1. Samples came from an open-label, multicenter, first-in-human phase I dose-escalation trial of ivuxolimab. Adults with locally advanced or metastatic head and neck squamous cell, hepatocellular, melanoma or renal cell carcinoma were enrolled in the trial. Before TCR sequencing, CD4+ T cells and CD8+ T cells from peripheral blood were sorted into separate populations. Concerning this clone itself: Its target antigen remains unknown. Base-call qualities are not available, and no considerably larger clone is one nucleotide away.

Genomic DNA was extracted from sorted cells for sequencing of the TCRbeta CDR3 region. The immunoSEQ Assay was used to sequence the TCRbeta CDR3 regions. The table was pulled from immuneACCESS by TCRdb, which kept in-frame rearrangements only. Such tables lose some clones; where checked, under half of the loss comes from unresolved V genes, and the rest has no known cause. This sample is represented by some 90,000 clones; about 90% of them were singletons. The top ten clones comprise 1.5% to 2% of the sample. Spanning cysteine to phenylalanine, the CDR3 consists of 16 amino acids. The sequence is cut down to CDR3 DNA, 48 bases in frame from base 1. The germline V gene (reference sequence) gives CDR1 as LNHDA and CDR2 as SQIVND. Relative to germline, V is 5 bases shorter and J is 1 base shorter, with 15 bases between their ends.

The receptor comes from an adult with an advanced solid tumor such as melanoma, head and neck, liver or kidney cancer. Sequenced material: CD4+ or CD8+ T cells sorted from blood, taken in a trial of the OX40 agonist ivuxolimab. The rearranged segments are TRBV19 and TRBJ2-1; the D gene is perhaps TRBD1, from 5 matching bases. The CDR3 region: CASSSARVWSYNEQFF. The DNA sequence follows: TGTGCCAGTAGTTCAGCCAGGGTTTGGTCCTACAATGAGCAGTTCTTC.